What follows are 12 T cell receptor beta chains derived from one specimen sequenced in a study of tumor-infiltrating lymphocytes in primary liver carcinoma. Co-extraction of RNA and DNA was performed on about 20-32 mg of unsorted bulk tissue. Making TCR beta cDNA involved roughly 500 ng total RNA and a constant-region primer. Three-round nested multiplex PCR performed with slightly modified ARM-PCR produced the TCR beta libraries. The first two PCR rounds used TRBV1-TRBV30 forward primers with a C-beta reverse primer, roughly 11 cycles each. TCRdb recomputed calls from the multiplex PCR reads with MiXCR, one row per CDR3 protein. The sample has about 35,000 distinct CDR3 sequences; around 74% are singletons. The sample consisted of liver tumor tissue from sampling region 4. Subset meaning: tumor region T4, right-lateral pole. These receptors originate from a man aged 35 to 55 with primary liver carcinoma and hepatitis B virus infection.

As to this clonotype: The final CDR3 position lacks the conserved phenylalanine or tryptophan, pointing to a likely read error. The rearrangement joins TRBV11-2 to TRBJ1-5; no clear D gene. The CDR3 is 16 amino acids. The V end lost 1 base, the J end lost 6 bases, and 16 bases lay between the germline ends. CDR1 and CDR2 from the germline V gene are SGHAT and FQNNGV. The CDR3 is CASSLGDSGWAQPQHY. In DNA, the CDR3 is TGTGCCAGCAGCTTAGGAGACTCGGGTTGGGCTCAGCCCCAGCATTAT.

Turning to this clonotype: Germline and junction disagree at one end, which may indicate a read error. The V call is TRBV5-1, the J call TRBJ2-3; a weak D match, TRBD1 (5 bases). Germline V lookup: CDR1 SGHRS, CDR2 YFSETQ. The CDR3 runs 14 residues. CDR3 amino acids: CVSSFKDSPDPQYF. CDR3 DNA sequence: TGCGTCAGCAGCTTTAAAGACAGTCCGGATCCGCAGTATTTT. Filled out from reference TRBV5-1 and TRBJ2-3, the complete variable domain reads KAGVTQTPRYLIKTRGQQVTLSCSPISGHRSVSWYQQTPGQGLQFLFEYFSETQRNKGNFPGRFSGRQFSNSRSEMNVSTLELGDSALYLCVSSFKDSPDPQYFGPGTRLTVL.

This clonotype has ten or more counts. The V call is TRBV7-3, the J call TRBJ2-1, with 7 bases matching TRBD2. Trimming removed 3 bases from V and 10 bases from J; junction bases left unmatched: 15. CDR1 SGHTA and CDR2 FQGTGA come from the germline V gene. This CDR3 is 16 amino acids long. CDR3 in DNA: TGTGCCAGCAGCTTGTCTTTCGGGGGAGGGATCGACGAGCAGTTCTTC. As protein: CASSLSFGGGIDEQFF.

This clonotype was seen only once. This CDR3 is missing its conserved last phenylalanine or tryptophan, likely due to a read error. The chain links TRBV10-3 to TRBJ2-7, with D perhaps matching TRBD1 (8 bases). The germline V gene encodes CDR1 ENHRY and CDR2 SYGVKD. The CDR3 runs 16 residues. CDR3: CIISGGRDRNSGEQYS. The CDR3 DNA reads as TGTATCATCAGTGGTGGGAGGGACAGGAACTCTGGCGAGCAGTACTCC.

This clonotype was counted between two and nine times. The chain has TRBV30 and TRBJ1-1, with TRBD1 as a possible D gene (6 bases). Trimming left V 3 bases short and J 11 bases short, with 19 bases between. The length of the CDR3 is 13 residues. Looked up from germline, CDR1 is GTSNPN and CDR2 is SVGIG (reference sequence). CDR3 bases: TGTGCCTGGAGAGGGGCGGGGGCGATGGAGGCTTTCTTT. Protein: CAWRGAGAMEAFF.

As to this clonotype: One end of the junction is discordant with germline, which a read error may explain. The CDR3 is CVSSQDQERGQYF. In DNA, the CDR3 is TGTGTCAGCAGCCAAGATCAGGAGCGGGGGCAGTACTTC. The chain combines TRBV14 with TRBJ2-7; 7 nucleotides align to TRBD2. CDR1 SGHDN and CDR2 FVKESK come from the germline V gene. The length of the CDR3 is 13 residues.

A word on this clonotype: No conserved phenylalanine or tryptophan ends this CDR3, so it is likely a read error. V is TRBV11-2 and J is TRBJ2-7, with no clear D. This CDR3 contains 14 residues. Per germline, CDR1 SGHAT and CDR2 FQNNGV. The CDR3 region is CASSLDRQAYEQYL. The CDR3 DNA sequence: TGTGCTAGCAGTTTAGATCGACAAGCCTACGAGCAGTACTTA.

Comments on this clonotype: The germline gene is not matched at one end of the junction; a read error may be the cause. The V and J genes are TRBV14 and TRBJ2-2, with D possibly matching TRBD1 (6 bases). The germline gives CDR1 SGHDN, CDR2 FVKESK. The CDR3 has 16 residues. CDR3 sequence: CASSPRGQSSTRELFF. In DNA, the CDR3 is TGCGCCAGCAGCCCCAGAGGACAGTCCAGCACCCGGGAGCTGTTTTTT.

About this clonotype itself: A much larger clone differs by one base, so this may be a read error. The V gene is TRBV29-1, the J gene TRBJ2-1; 9 nucleotides align to TRBD2. CDR1 is SQVTM and CDR2 is ANQGSEA in the germline V gene. The CDR3 spans 14 residues. Trimming cost V 6 bases and J 4 bases; bases outside gene matches: 7. CDR3 sequence reads: CSVPGAGGYNEQFF. The CDR3 region has the DNA TGCAGCGTCCCGGGAGCGGGGGGATACAATGAGCAGTTCTTC.

This clonotype has a handful of counts. The V and J genes are TRBV28 and TRBJ1-2; 9 bases match TRBD1. From germline, CDR1 is MDHEN and CDR2 SYDVKM. Trimming took 11 bases from V and 7 from J; bases not matched to a gene: 14. The CDR3 extends over 14 amino acids. The CDR3 spells CACGQGNDVGGYTF. In DNA, the CDR3 is TGTGCCTGTGGACAGGGGAATGATGTGGGTGGCTACACCTTC.

On this clonotype itself: One end of the junction varies from germline; a read error may be responsible. V usage is TRBV11-1 and J usage is TRBJ1-6; D unclear. Germline lookup yields CDR1 SGHAT and CDR2 FQDESV (reference sequence). This CDR3 region has 13 residues. CDR3 sequence: CVSCRTLVSPLHF. CDR3 in DNA: TGTGTCAGCTGCCGAACACTGGTTTCACCCCTCCACTTT. Variable domain in full (rest from reference TRBV11-1 and TRBJ1-6): EAEVAQSPRYKITEKSQAVAFWCDPISGHATLYWYRQILGQGPELLVQFQDESVVDDSQLPKDRFSAERLKGVDSTLKIQPAELGDSAMYLCVSCRTLVSPLHFGNGTRLTVT.

A single count supports this clonotype. Relative to the germline gene, one junction end is altered; a read error may explain this. The CDR3 loop is CASSRDREAYYGYTF. DNA of the CDR3: TGTGCCAGCAGCCGCGACAGGGAGGCGTACTATGGCTACACCTTT. The chain joins TRBV11-1 to TRBJ1-2, with TRBD1 matching over 7 bases. From germline, CDR1 is SGHAT and CDR2 FQDESV (reference sequence). CDR3 size: 15 residues.